Listed below are T cell receptor beta chains from one sample, sequenced in a study of cytomegalovirus exposure and HLA in healthy donors. Assay used: immunoSEQ multiplex PCR; TCRdb lists only in-frame clones, some missing. The sample has tens of thousands of clones; about 80% are singletons. The sample comprised PBMCs. All receptors derive from a man in his fifties or sixties in good health and CMV-seropositive. Each CDR3 is given with its conserved first and last residue. Each record gives: J gene, D gene, V gene, CDR3 length, clone size, CDR3 protein, CDR3 DNA. D genes are given only for firm matches. Part of the rows lack a size; the others show once, few, many or a class for expanded clones.

j_gene: TRBJ1-1
d_gene: .
v_gene: TRBV30
len: 14
abundance: .
CDR3aa: CAWSVGGADTEAFF
CDR3nt: TGTGCCTGGAGTGTAGGTGGTGCGGACACTGAAGCTTTCTTT

j_gene: TRBJ2-3
d_gene: TRBD2
v_gene: TRBV6-5
len: 14
abundance: .
CDR3aa: CASSRRGELDTQYF
CDR3nt: TGTGCCAGCAGTCGCCGGGGGGAGTTAGATACGCAGTATTTT

j_gene: TRBJ1-3
d_gene: .
v_gene: TRBV6-1
len: 14
abundance: once
CDR3aa: CASGDSRSGNTIYF
CDR3nt: TGTGCCAGCGGGGACTCCCGCTCTGGAAACACCATATATTTT

j_gene: TRBJ2-7
d_gene: .
v_gene: TRBV10-3
len: 16
abundance: .
CDR3aa: CAISDPLGGPSYEQYF
CDR3nt: TGTGCCATCAGTGATCCGCTTGGAGGGCCCTCCTACGAGCAGTACTTC

j_gene: TRBJ2-7
d_gene: .
v_gene: TRBV7-9
len: 14
abundance: .
CDR3aa: CASSSLGFRYEQYF
CDR3nt: TGTGCCAGCAGCTCTCTAGGCTTTAGGTACGAGCAGTACTTC

j_gene: TRBJ2-2
d_gene: .
v_gene: TRBV10-3
len: 15
abundance: few
CDR3aa: CAIRGSEENTGELFF
CDR3nt: TGTGCCATCAGAGGCTCCGAGGAGAACACCGGGGAGCTGTTTTTT

j_gene: TRBJ2-7
d_gene: .
v_gene: TRBV11-2
len: 14
abundance: .
CDR3aa: CASSFAGAPYEQYF
CDR3nt: TGTGCCAGCAGCTTTGCAGGGGCTCCCTACGAGCAGTACTTC

j_gene: TRBJ2-5
d_gene: TRBD2
v_gene: TRBV6-1
len: 13
abundance: .
CDR3aa: CASRASGPETQYF
CDR3nt: TGTGCCAGCAGGGCTAGCGGCCCGGAGACCCAGTACTTC

j_gene: TRBJ2-7
d_gene: TRBD2
v_gene: TRBV4-3
len: 15
abundance: few
CDR3aa: CASSPSGRISYEQYF
CDR3nt: TGCGCCAGCAGCCCTAGCGGGAGAATTTCCTACGAGCAGTACTTC

j_gene: TRBJ2-7
d_gene: TRBD2
v_gene: TRBV5-1
len: 15
abundance: .
CDR3aa: CASSLASSGAYEQYF
CDR3nt: TGCGCCAGCAGCTTGGCCTCCAGCGGGGCCTACGAGCAGTACTTC

j_gene: TRBJ2-1
d_gene: TRBD2
v_gene: TRBV10-3
len: 13
abundance: .
CDR3aa: CAIGGLADNEQFF
CDR3nt: TGTGCCATCGGGGGACTAGCGGACAATGAGCAGTTCTTC

j_gene: TRBJ2-3
d_gene: .
v_gene: TRBV11-2
len: 13
abundance: .
CDR3aa: CASSFGGFGTQYF
CDR3nt: TGTGCCAGCAGCTTCGGGGGATTCGGTACGCAGTATTTT

j_gene: TRBJ2-5
d_gene: TRBD1
v_gene: TRBV5-4
len: 15
abundance: .
CDR3aa: CASRHDRGLTETQYF
CDR3nt: TGTGCCAGCAGACACGACAGGGGGCTTACAGAGACCCAGTACTTC

j_gene: TRBJ2-1
d_gene: TRBD2
v_gene: TRBV19
len: 15
abundance: .
CDR3aa: CASTLAGSSYNEQFF
CDR3nt: TGTGCCAGTACCCTAGCGGGGTCCTCCTACAATGAGCAGTTCTTC

j_gene: TRBJ1-1
d_gene: TRBD1
v_gene: TRBV2
len: 14
abundance: .
CDR3aa: CASRKGQGSTEAFF
CDR3nt: TGTGCCAGCAGGAAGGGACAGGGGAGCACTGAAGCTTTCTTT

j_gene: TRBJ2-7
d_gene: .
v_gene: TRBV7-2
len: 14
abundance: .
CDR3aa: CASSLSSKSYEQYF
CDR3nt: TGTGCCAGCAGCTTATCTAGCAAGTCCTACGAGCAGTACTTC

j_gene: TRBJ2-3
d_gene: .
v_gene: TRBV19
len: 12
abundance: .
CDR3aa: CASVGPLSTQYF
CDR3nt: TGTGCCAGTGTTGGTCCCCTCAGTACGCAGTATTTT

j_gene: TRBJ2-7
d_gene: TRBD2
v_gene: TRBV5-6
len: 16
abundance: .
CDR3aa: CASSLWTSAPPYEQYF
CDR3nt: TGTGCCAGCAGCCTTTGGACTAGCGCTCCTCCCTACGAGCAGTACTTC

j_gene: TRBJ2-7
d_gene: .
v_gene: TRBV5-1
len: 15
abundance: .
CDR3aa: CASSLAGQGGNEQYF
CDR3nt: TGCGCCAGCAGCTTGGCGGGGCAGGGGGGCAACGAGCAGTACTTC

j_gene: TRBJ2-5
d_gene: TRBD2
v_gene: TRBV19
len: 16
abundance: .
CDR3aa: CASSIGLAGAGETQYF
CDR3nt: TGTGCCAGTAGTATAGGACTAGCGGGAGCTGGGGAGACCCAGTACTTC